What follows are 25 T cell receptor beta chains derived from one specimen sequenced in a study of blood T cell repertoires in COVID-19. The data were produced by immunoSEQ multiplex PCR, yet TCRdb's version contains in-frame clones alone and is incomplete. Of under 150,000 clones listed, 81% were seen once; the top ten hold 8% to 9.5%. The sequencing input was peripheral blood. The receptor set was obtained from a woman aged 55-75 years with active or convalescent COVID-19.

V usage is TRBV7-2 and J usage is TRBJ1-2, with 8 bases lining up with TRBD1. The CDR3 is 15 amino acids. The V gene end was trimmed by 2 bases and the J gene end by 6 bases; junction bases not matched to a gene: 8. CDR1 and CDR2 from the germline V gene are SGHTA and FQGNSA. The chain's CDR3 is CASSLFQGARDGYTF. In DNA, the CDR3 is TGTGCCAGCAGCTTATTCCAGGGGGCTCGGGATGGCTACACCTTC.

J is TRBJ2-2 and V is TRBV18; 7 positions match TRBD1. The CDR3 totals 16 residues. V shed 6 bases and J 3 bases; nucleotides not matched to a gene: 10. CDR1 is KGHSH, CDR2 LQKENI, per germline. In DNA, the CDR3 is TGTGCCAGCTCCCTCCCAGGACAGGCGGACACCGGGGAGCTGTTTTTT. Its translation is CASSLPGQADTGELFF.

The V gene is TRBV10-3, the J gene TRBJ1-1; TRBD1 matches at 8 bases. The J segment lost 2 bases and the V segment lost 7 bases, leaving 12 bases of the junction unmatched. Germline V gene lookup returns CDR1 ENHRY and CDR2 SYGVKD. CDR3 length: 16 amino acids. This CDR3 is CAITSGQGGVNTEAFF. DNA for the CDR3: TGTGCCATCACCTCCGGACAGGGAGGGGTTAACACTGAAGCTTTCTTT.

This clone came up once. V is TRBV5-1 and J is TRBJ2-5; weak D call: TRBD2 (7 bases). V gave up 3 bases and J gave up 2 bases, with 11 bases separating them. CDR3 length: 14 residues. Per germline, CDR1 SGHRS and CDR2 YFSETQ. Written as DNA, the CDR3 is TGCGCCAGCAGCTGGAGCGGGACACAAGAGACCCAGTACTTC. It yields the protein CASSWSGTQETQYF.

This clone was seen only a few times. This rearrangement joins TRBV3-1 (or the pseudogene TRBV3-2) to TRBJ1-1, with 10 bases aligning to TRBD1. V was pared by 3 bases and J by 5 bases, with 3 bases of the junction left unmatched. CDR3 length: 14 amino acids. Germline V gene sequence: CDR1 LGHDT, CDR2 YNNKEL (reference sequence). Written as DNA, the CDR3 is TGTGCCAGCAGCCATTGGACAGGGGGGACTGAAGCTTTCTTT. Protein sequence: CASSHWTGGTEAFF.

The V and J genes are TRBV4-1 and TRBJ1-4; the D gene is possibly TRBD1 (6 bases). The CDR3 consists of 15 residues. Germline V gene data show CDR1 as MGHRA and CDR2 as YSYEKL. Deletions cut 4 bases from V and 8 bases from J, with 17 bases between. CDR3 residues: CASSPWGRGGEKLFF. CDR3 bases: TGCGCCAGCAGCCCGTGGGGCAGGGGAGGGGAAAAACTGTTTTTT.

The rearrangement uses TRBV28 and TRBJ1-5; tentatively, D is TRBD1 (5 bases). Germline loops: CDR1 MDHEN, CDR2 SYDVKM. V shed 6 bases and J shed 4 bases, with 16 bases lying between them. There are 15 residues in the CDR3. CDR3: CASSPPGTSNQPQHF. The CDR3 DNA reads as TGTGCCAGCAGCCCCCCTGGGACTTCGAATCAGCCCCAGCATTTT. Full variable domain (missing parts from reference TRBV28 and TRBJ1-5): DVKVTQSSRYLVKRTGEKVFLECVQDMDHENMFWYRQDPGLGLRLIYFSYDVKMKEKGDIPEGYSVSREKKERFSLILESASTNQTSMYLCASSPPGTSNQPQHFGDGTRLSIL.

The genes are TRBV5-1 and TRBJ2-5; possibly TRBD1 for D (6 bases). The germline CDR1 and CDR2 sequences are SGHRS and YFSETQ. The CDR3 covers 15 residues. V dropped 7 bases and J dropped 5 bases, with 21 bases sitting between them. This chain's CDR3 is CASRRGRGGLETQYF. The CDR3 DNA reads TGCGCCAGCCGCCGCGGCAGGGGCGGGCTGGAGACCCAGTACTTC.

This chain uses TRBV2 with TRBJ2-3; tentatively, D is TRBD2 (6 bases). This CDR3 has 16 residues. With 5 bases removed from V and 2 bases from J, the gap between germline ends came to 17 bases. Germline CDR1 and CDR2: SNHLY and FYNNEI. CDR3 coding DNA: TGTGCCAGCAGTATGGGGGACTTCTCAAACACAGATACGCAGTATTTT. It is translated as CASSMGDFSNTDTQYF. Supplemented by reference TRBV2 and TRBJ2-3, the full variable domain reads EPEVTQTPSHQVTQMGQEVILRCVPISNHLYFYWYRQILGQKVEFLVSFYNNEISEKSEIFDDQFSVERPDGSNFTLKIRSTKLEDSAMYFCASSMGDFSNTDTQYFGPGTRLTVL.

The V gene is TRBV28, the J gene TRBJ2-2; 9 bases agree with TRBD2. The CDR3 length is 15 residues. Germline V gives CDR1 MDHEN, CDR2 SYDVKM. Trimming removed 7 bases from V and 3 bases from J; junction bases left unmatched: 6. CDR3 nucleotide sequence: TGTGCCAGCACCCTTAGCGGGAGATACACCGGGGAGCTGTTTTTT. Protein sequence: CASTLSGRYTGELFF.

V usage is TRBV25-1 and J usage is TRBJ1-2; the match to TRBD1 covers 12 bases. The length of the CDR3 is 13 residues. V lost 7 bases, J lost 8 bases, and 5 bases stayed unmatched. The germline CDR1 and CDR2 sequences are MGHDK and SYGVNS. CDR3 DNA: TGTGCCAGCATTCCCGGGACAGGGGGCGGCTACACCTTC. This translates into CASIPGTGGGYTF.

This clone was seen a single time. The rearrangement uses TRBV7-8 and TRBJ1-5; 7 bases match TRBD1. There are 16 residues in the CDR3. The V segment lost 2 bases and the J segment 0 bases; nucleotides outside the gene matches: 4. The germline V gene has CDR1 SGHVS and CDR2 FQNEAQ. CDR3 region: CASSLRGQISNQPQHF. In nucleotides, the CDR3 is TGTGCCAGCAGCTTAAGGGGACAGATTAGCAATCAGCCCCAGCATTTT.

The V call is TRBV21-1, the J call TRBJ2-7; the table's D call TRBD2 went unverified against the DNA. TRBV21-1 is designated a pseudogene. The length of the CDR3 is 20 residues. The CDR3 region is CASSSCRDSVLEEGSYEQYF. The CDR3 region has the DNA TGTGCCAGCAGCAGCTGCCGGGACTCGGTGTTAGAGGAGGGCTCCTACGAGCAGTACTTC.

The chain uses TRBV4-1 and TRBJ2-2, with D maybe TRBD1 (6 bases). V shed 4 bases and J shed 4 bases, with 13 bases lying between them. The CDR3 totals 15 residues. Looked up from germline, CDR1 is MGHRA and CDR2 is YSYEKL. The CDR3 bases are TGCGCCAGCAGCCCCAGGGGCGGAAGCACCGGGGAGCTGTTTTTT. It encodes CASSPRGGSTGELFF.

This clone came up a few times. This rearrangement joins TRBV12-3 or TRBV12-4 to TRBJ1-1; D gene ambiguous. The CDR3 consists of 12 residues. Trimming shortened V by 3 bases and J by 6 bases, and 8 bases separated the two germline ends. The CDR3 DNA sequence: TGTGCCAGCAGTTTTATGGAGTCTGAAGCTTTCTTT. As protein: CASSFMESEAFF.

V is TRBV7-2 and J is TRBJ1-1, with 7 bases lining up with TRBD1. The CDR3 loop spans 16 amino acids. Unmatched junction bases numbered 11, after V lost 5 bases and J lost 2 bases. Germline V gene lookup returns CDR1 SGHTA and CDR2 FQGNSA. CDR3 sequence (DNA): TGTGCCAGCAGCCTCAGCGGACAGGTGATTAACACTGAAGCTTTCTTT. Its translation: CASSLSGQVINTEAFF.

This chain links TRBV3-1 (or the pseudogene TRBV3-2) with TRBJ2-7, with 7 nucleotides matching TRBD2. V trimming: 2 bases; J trimming: 5 bases; junction bases outside the gene matches: 9. Germline V gene data show CDR1 as LGHDT and CDR2 as YNNKEL (reference sequence). The CDR3 runs 15 residues. CDR3 in amino acids: CASSQYGAGGNEQYV. The CDR3 bases are TGTGCCAGCAGCCAATATGGCGCCGGGGGGAACGAGCAGTACGTC.

The CDR3 spells CATSVADNYGYTF. For the CDR3, the DNA is TGTGCCACCAGTGTAGCAGATAACTATGGCTACACCTTC. This chain uses TRBV24-1 with TRBJ1-2; D unresolved. Looked up from germline, CDR1 is KGHDR and CDR2 is SFDVKD. The CDR3 covers 13 residues. Trimming pared 5 bases from V and 1 base from J, leaving 7 bases between.

The chain recombines TRBV5-1 with TRBJ2-1, with 8 nucleotides matching TRBD1. Unmatched junction bases numbered 9, after V lost 3 bases and J lost 4 bases. The CDR3 totals 16 residues. Germline CDR1 is SGHRS and CDR2 is YFSETQ. This CDR3 reads CASSYAGGFPYNEQFF. The DNA for the CDR3 is TGCGCCAGCAGCTACGCAGGGGGCTTTCCTTACAATGAGCAGTTCTTC.

The rearrangement links TRBV11-2 to TRBJ2-1; the D gene is possibly TRBD2 (7 bases). CDR1 is SGHAT, CDR2 FQNNGV, per germline. This CDR3 has 12 amino acids. With 5 bases removed from V and 10 bases from J, the gap between germline ends came to 12 bases. The CDR3 DNA reads as TGTGCCAGCAGCCGGGGGGCTGGAGAGCAGTTCTTC. Amino acid sequence: CASSRGAGEQFF. The whole variable domain, remainder taken from reference TRBV11-2 and TRBJ2-1, is EAGVAQSPRYKIIEKRQSVAFWCNPISGHATLYWYQQILGQGPKLLIQFQNNGVVDDSQLPKDRFSAERLKGVDSTLKIQPAKLEDSAVYLCASSRGAGEQFFGPGTRLTVL.

This clone was detected once. The chain recombines TRBV24-1 with TRBJ2-6; TRBD1 might be the D (6 bases). Germline lookup yields CDR1 KGHDR and CDR2 SFDVKD. Deletions cut 3 bases from V and 3 bases from J, with 17 bases between. This CDR3 is built from 18 residues. The CDR3 is CATSDRDIGRFGANVLTF. CDR3 DNA sequence: TGTGCCACCAGTGATCGGGACATAGGAAGGTTTGGGGCCAACGTCCTGACTTTC.

This chain links TRBV5-1 with TRBJ1-2, with D maybe TRBD1 (5 bases). The germline gives CDR1 SGHRS, CDR2 YFSETQ. The ends were cut back, 3 bases at V and 6 bases at J, with 12 bases in the middle. This CDR3 contains 13 residues. This CDR3 is CASSSGPRDGYTF. The CDR3 coding sequence is TGCGCCAGCAGCTCGGGCCCCAGGGATGGCTACACCTTC.

V is TRBV7-2 and J is TRBJ1-2; 7 bases fit TRBD1. The CDR3 sequence is 13 residues long. CDR1 SGHTA and CDR2 FQGNSA come from the germline V gene. V lost 3 bases, J lost 7 bases, and 5 bases stayed unmatched. CDR3 coding DNA: TGTGCCAGCAGCTTTAAGGGGGCAGGTGGCTACACCTTC. The encoded protein is CASSFKGAGGYTF.

The gene calls are TRBV6-4 and TRBJ2-3; 7 bases line up with TRBD1. Germline-derived CDR1 and CDR2 are MRHNA and SNTAGT. V was clipped by 6 bases and J by 6 bases; unmatched bases: 9. The CDR3 has 14 amino acids. As DNA, the CDR3 is TGTGCCAGCAGCAAGCAGGGGGAGTCCGATACGCAGTATTTT. Its protein product is CASSKQGESDTQYF.

The V and J genes are TRBV4-3 and TRBJ2-3, with 10 bases aligning to TRBD2. Trimming removed 0 bases from V and 5 bases from J; junction bases left unmatched: 14. Germline CDR1 and CDR2: LGHNA and YSLEER. The CDR3 loop spans 19 amino acids. CDR3 region: CASSQDLALAGEVRDTQYF. The CDR3 bases are TGCGCCAGCAGCCAAGATCTTGCCCTAGCGGGAGAGGTTCGAGATACGCAGTATTTT.